A selection of T cell receptor beta chains follows, all from one sample in a study of Graves' ophthalmopathy and Graves' hyperthyroidism. TCRdb re-called the multiplex PCR reads with MiXCR, one entry per CDR3 protein. The table has 200,000 to 250,000 distinct CDR3 sequences, 29% seen once; the top ten hold about 8.2%. The sample comprised peripheral blood. The receptors shown here come from a man aged 45-60 years with Graves' ophthalmopathy. Both conserved end residues are part of each CDR3. The D gene is left open where the match is weak. The size entry is marked missing in some rows and otherwise reads once, few, many or a size class.

CASSLEEGVQAVYTEAFF,TGTGCCAGCAGCTTAGAGGAAGGAGTCCAGGCAGTCTACACTGAAGCTTTCTTT,TRBJ1-1,NA,NA,TRBV7-8
CASSSIGRGLNTEAFF,TGTGCCAGCAGCTCCATAGGTCGGGGATTGAACACTGAAGCTTTCTTT,TRBJ1-1,NA,NA,TRBV11-2
CATATPSRAFF,TGTGCCACTGCGACACCCTCTCGGGCTTTCTTT,TRBJ1-1,NA,NA,TRBV24-1
CASARDRYGYTF,TGTGCCAGTGCCCGGGACAGATATGGCTACACCTTC,TRBJ1-2,TRBD1,many,TRBV12-3/TRBV12-4
CATSEGAGEGTDTQYF,TGTGCCACCAGTGAAGGAGCGGGAGAAGGGACAGATACGCAGTATTTT,TRBJ2-3,TRBD2,many,TRBV24-1
CASSYRDRVRETQYF,TGTGCCAGCAGCTACCGGGACAGGGTACGAGAGACCCAGTACTTC,TRBJ2-5,TRBD1,NA,TRBV7-2
CASSLTGTSGRETQYF,TGTGCCAGCAGCTTAACCGGGACTAGCGGGAGAGAGACCCAGTACTTC,TRBJ2-5,TRBD2,NA,TRBV7-3
CASSYAGTRGSYEQYF,TGTGCCAGCAGTTATGCCGGGACTAGGGGCTCCTACGAGCAGTACTTC,TRBJ2-7,TRBD2,once,TRBV6-5
CASSPLAGGHEQYF,TGTGCCAGCAGTCCTCTAGCGGGAGGACACGAGCAGTACTTC,TRBJ2-7,TRBD2,many,TRBV28
CAWSASDQETQYF,TGTGCCTGGAGTGCTAGCGACCAAGAGACCCAGTACTTC,TRBJ2-5,NA,few,TRBV30
CSAMTGVLSQYF,TGCAGTGCCATGACAGGGGTGCTTAGTCAGTACTTC,TRBJ2-4,TRBD1,many,TRBV20-1
CASSPLEGRDQPQHF,TGTGCCAGCAGTCCCTTGGAGGGTAGGGATCAGCCCCAGCATTTT,TRBJ1-5,NA,NA,TRBV12-3/TRBV12-4
CASSPHPDRNTEAFF,TGTGCCAGCAGCCCGCACCCGGACAGGAACACTGAAGCTTTCTTT,TRBJ1-1,NA,many,TRBV7-3
CASSLKSEAFF,TGTGCCAGCAGCTTAAAGTCTGAAGCTTTCTTT,TRBJ1-1,NA,many,TRBV11-2
CASSSQTSGKIRYEQYF,TGTGCCAGCAGCTCCCAGACTAGCGGGAAGATACGCTACGAGCAGTACTTC,TRBJ2-7,TRBD2,many,TRBV13
CASRRDMMNTEAFF,TGTGCCAGCAGGCGGGACATGATGAACACTGAAGCTTTCTTT,TRBJ1-1,NA,NA,TRBV6-2/TRBV6-3
CASGQADSPLHF,TGTGCCAGCGGGCAGGCGGACTCACCCCTCCACTTT,TRBJ1-6,NA,NA,TRBV28
CASSRLAGELHEQYF,TGTGCCAGCAGTCGACTAGCGGGAGAGTTGCACGAGCAGTACTTC,TRBJ2-7,TRBD2,many,TRBV2
CASSLEREWGTEAFF,TGCGCCAGCAGCTTGGAAAGGGAATGGGGCACTGAAGCTTTCTTT,TRBJ1-1,NA,many,TRBV5-1
CASSLSLENTEAFF,TGTGCCAGCAGCCTTTCACTAGAGAACACTGAAGCTTTCTTT,TRBJ1-1,NA,many,TRBV7-9